Sequencing of this TCR beta chain was carried out in a study of T cell responses to AZD1222 COVID-19 vaccine. Sequenced by immunoSEQ multiplex PCR; TCRdb stores in-frame clones only, minus some. The sample includes roughly 120,000 clones, more than 70% of them seen just once. Comments on this clone: The antigen remains undetermined.

Study-level findings and limits: Across the whole spike, CD4 TCRs peaked at regions 160-218 and 743-854.

The clonotype originates from an adult in good health. The specimen comprised peripheral blood, sampled on day 0 of AZD1222 vaccination.

For the CDR3, the DNA is TGTGCCAGCAGCTCCCGGGTTCCGAAGCGCGAGCAGTACTTC. It is translated as CASSSRVPKREQYF. This sequence joins TRBV13 and TRBJ2-7, with unresolved D. Germline V gene sequence: CDR1 PRHDT, CDR2 FYEKMQ (reference sequence). This CDR3 has 14 amino acids. Trimming pared 4 bases from V and 6 bases from J, leaving 16 bases between. Full variable domain (missing parts from reference TRBV13 and TRBJ2-7): AAGVIQSPRHLIKEKRETATLKCYPIPRHDTVYWYQQGPGQDPQFLISFYEKMQSDKGSIPDRFSAQQFSDYHSELNMSSLELGDSALYFCASSSRVPKREQYFGPGTRLTVT.